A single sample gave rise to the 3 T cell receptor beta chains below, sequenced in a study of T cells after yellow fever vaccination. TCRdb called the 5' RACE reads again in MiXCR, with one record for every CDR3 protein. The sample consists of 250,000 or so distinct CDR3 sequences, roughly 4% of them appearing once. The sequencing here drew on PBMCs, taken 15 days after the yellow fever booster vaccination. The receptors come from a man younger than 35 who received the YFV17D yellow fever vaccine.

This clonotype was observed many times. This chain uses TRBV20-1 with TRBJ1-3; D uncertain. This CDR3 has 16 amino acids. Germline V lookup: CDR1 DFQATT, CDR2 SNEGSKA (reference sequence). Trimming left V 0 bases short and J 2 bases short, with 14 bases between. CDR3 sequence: CSARDSLEGAGNTIYF. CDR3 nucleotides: TGCAGTGCTAGAGACTCCCTGGAAGGCGCTGGAAACACCATATATTTT.

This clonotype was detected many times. The CDR3 sequence is CASSHAGRGALKEGKNIQYF. CDR3 nucleotide sequence: TGCGCCAGCAGCCACGCAGGACGAGGGGCCCTGAAAGAGGGCAAAAACATTCAGTACTTC. The rearrangement links TRBV4-1 to TRBJ2-4; TRBD1 or TRBD2 may be the D gene (5 bases each). This CDR3 is built from 20 residues. Germline CDR1 MGHRA, CDR2 YSYEKL. V gave up 3 bases and J gave up 3 bases, with 27 bases separating them.

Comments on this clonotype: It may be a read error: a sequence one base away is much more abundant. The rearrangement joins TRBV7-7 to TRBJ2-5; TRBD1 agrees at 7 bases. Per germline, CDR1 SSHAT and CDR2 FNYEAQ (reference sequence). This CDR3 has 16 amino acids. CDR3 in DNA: TGTGCTAGCAGCCAGACAGGGACGGTGGGGCAAGAGAACCAGTACTTC. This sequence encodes CASSQTGTVGQENQYF.